Reported below is one T cell receptor (beta chain). Its antigen is still unknown. Repertoires were generated with immunoSEQ multiplex PCR, while TCRdb's copy carries only in-frame clones and drops some. Of 40,000 to 45,000 clones in the sample, about 93% are singletons; the top ten hold about 0.81%. This record comes from a study of T cell clonotyping in hematopoietic cell transplantation. Study findings and constraints: After transplant, recipient diversity fell while pathologically expanded clonotypes grew through day 180. No sorting was done, leaving CD4 and CD8 contributions mixed. At the given depth, recipient repertoires were over 97% de novo clonotypes. Graft donor and pretransplant recipient Inverse Simpson Index values predicted broader posttransplant TCR diversity.

This CDR3 has 14 residues. Germline values: CDR1 SGHNT, CDR2 YYREEE (reference sequence). V dropped 5 bases and J dropped 10; count of bases not matched to a gene: 10. V gene TRBV5-4 combines with J gene TRBJ2-1, with 9 bases identical to TRBD1. The specimen sequenced was peripheral blood mononuclear cells. This clonotype was obtained from a woman between 50 and 59 years old in good health. Some clones in this sample may be carry-over from other donors' samples. This chain's CDR3 is CASSTGTGTGEQFF. The CDR3 DNA follows: TGTGCCAGCAGTACCGGGACAGGGACGGGGGAGCAGTTCTTC.